This T cell receptor (beta chain) was recovered during a study of T cells in Graves' hyperthyroidism and ophthalmopathy. Per germline, CDR1 LNHNV and CDR2 YYDKDF (reference sequence). Trimming took 8 bases from V and 4 from J, leaving 14 bases between them. The CDR3 spans 14 residues. Amplification yielded TCR beta CDR3 regions, with RNA transcripts as the source. Carried out on the TCR CDR3, a first-round RT-PCR used the HTBI primer set. TCRdb ran MiXCR on the multiplex PCR reads and lists one entry per CDR3 protein. The sample carries more than 500,000 distinct CDR3 sequences, approximately 14% recorded once.

This sequence joins TRBV15 and TRBJ1-4; weak D call: TRBD1 (6 bases). The sample comprised blood. The receptor comes from a woman between 35 and 50 years old with Graves' hyperthyroidism. CDR3 sequence: CATRRDTGNEKLFF. CDR3 coding DNA: TGTGCCACCCGCCGGGACACGGGTAATGAAAAACTGTTTTTT.